This TCR beta chain emerged from a study of breast tumors, draining lymph nodes, adjacent tissues. Study-wide points: The data were judged consistent with most tumor T cells coming from lymph node and expanding in tumor. Compared with lymph nodes, tumors were less diverse; compared with nontumor tissue, more. Tumor T cell lymph node origin was a supported hypothesis, not proven.

This clonotype was seen many times. Its antigen remains unidentified. Trimming removed 6 bases from V and 1 base from J, with 11 bases in between. Germline CDR1 and CDR2: SGHRS and YFSETQ. The length of the CDR3 is 14 residues. MiXCR was run by TCRdb on the multiplex PCR reads, yielding one entry per CDR3 protein. The repertoire holds tens of thousands of distinct CDR3 sequences, with roughly two fifths as singletons. V is TRBV5-1 and J is TRBJ2-1; the D gene is possibly TRBD1 (5 bases). This clonotype was sampled from a female donor with breast cancer. Some clones in this sample may be carry-over from other donors' samples. Sequencing was carried out using breast tumor tissue. CDR3 DNA: TGCGCCAGCAAACTCAGGGAATCCTACAATGAGCAGTTCTTC. It yields the protein CASKLRESYNEQFF.